Listed below are T cell receptor beta chains from one sample, sequenced in a study of vaccination effects on CD4 cells after COVID-19. No antigens are known for them. This table comes from immunoSEQ multiplex PCR, and its TCRdb copy is limited to in-frame clones, with some not included. Of 25,000 to 35,000 clones in the sample, around 67% were seen once. The sample here was CD4+ T cells from PBMCs cultured with HCoV-229E spike peptides, taken after COVID-19 vaccination. These receptors came from a human donor who received a COVID-19 vaccine. CDR3s include the opening cysteine and the closing phenylalanine or tryptophan. Fields, in order: V gene, J gene, clone size, D gene, CDR3 DNA, CDR3 protein. D genes are given only for firm matches. The size entry is marked missing in some rows and otherwise reads once, few, many or a size class.

>TRBV19|TRBJ1-5|.|.
TGTGCCAGTAGTCCTTATAGCAATCAGCCCCAGCATTTT
CASSPYSNQPQHF
>TRBV28|TRBJ2-7|.|.
TGTGCCAGCACAGGAAGCTCCTACGAGCAGTACTTC
CASTGSSYEQYF
>TRBV7-7|TRBJ2-1|.|.
TGTGCCAGCAGCCTACAGGTGAACAATGAGCAGTTCTTC
CASSLQVNNEQFF
>TRBV19|TRBJ1-5|.|.
TGTGCCAGTAGGGTACGGACGGATAGCAATCAGCCCCAGCATTTT
CASRVRTDSNQPQHF
>TRBV24-1|TRBJ1-5|.|TRBD1
TGTGCCACCAGTGATTCCGGGACAGGGAGTAGTCAGCCCCAGCATTTT
CATSDSGTGSSQPQHF
>TRBV18|TRBJ2-5|.|TRBD1
TGTGCCAGCTCAAGAGACACAGGGGGAGAGACCCAGTACTTC
CASSRDTGGETQYF
>TRBV2|TRBJ1-2|.|TRBD1
TGTGCCAGCGGGGGATGGACAGGGGGCGATGGCTACACCTTC
CASGGWTGGDGYTF
>TRBV10-2|TRBJ2-6|.|.
TGCGCCAGCAGTCGGGGGCCGATGGTCTCTGGGGCCAACGTCCTGACTTTC
CASSRGPMVSGANVLTF
>TRBV11-2|TRBJ2-3|medium-sized|.
TGTGCCAGCAGCTTAATGACAAGTGCAGATACGCAGTATTTT
CASSLMTSADTQYF
>TRBV27|TRBJ2-7|.|TRBD2
TGTGCCAACGGGGGGTCGCGGGTCTACGAGCAGTACTTC
CANGGSRVYEQYF
>TRBV18|TRBJ1-1|.|.
TGTGCCAGCTCACCACAAGGGGTAGCGATGAACACTGAAGCTTTCTTT
CASSPQGVAMNTEAFF
>TRBV6-5|TRBJ1-2|.|.
TGTGCCAGCAGTCCCCGAGGGGGGTGGTATGGCTACACCTTC
CASSPRGGWYGYTF
>TRBV2|TRBJ2-2|.|TRBD1
TGTGCCAGCGGTACCACGACAGGGTCGACCGGGGAGCTGTTTTTT
CASGTTTGSTGELFF
>TRBV30|TRBJ2-2|once|TRBD1
TGTGCCTGGAGTGTGCAGGGGGCGCGGACCGGGGAGCTGTTTTTT
CAWSVQGARTGELFF
>TRBV6-5|TRBJ1-4|.|TRBD1
TGTGCCAGCAGAGGGACAGGGGGTGAAAAACTGTTTTTT
CASRGTGGEKLFF
>TRBV7-2|TRBJ1-5|.|TRBD1
TGTGCCAGCAGCCAAGGGACAGTTGAGCCCCAGCATTTT
CASSQGTVEPQHF
>TRBV2|TRBJ1-6|few|.
TGTGCCAGCACCTGGGGGGACCCCGCCAATTCACCCCTCCACTTT
CASTWGDPANSPLHF
>TRBV19|TRBJ2-1|.|.
TGTGCCAGTAGCGTCCGTGGTGATCGGGAGCAGTTCTTC
CASSVRGDREQFF
>TRBV6-1|TRBJ2-6|.|.
TGTGCCAGCACCCTCTCTGGGGCCAACGTCCTGACTTTC
CASTLSGANVLTF
>TRBV10-3|TRBJ2-5|.|TRBD1
TGTGCCATCAGTGTTTCCGGGACAGGGGTCGGGAGGACCCAGTACTTC
CAISVSGTGVGRTQYF
>TRBV10-3|TRBJ1-2|.|.
TGTGCCATCAGTGAGGGGGCGACGGCCTATGGCTACACCTTC
CAISEGATAYGYTF
>TRBV27|TRBJ1-1|.|.
TGTGCCAGCGGGAGGCGGATGAACACTGAAGCTTTCTTT
CASGRRMNTEAFF
>TRBV4-1|TRBJ2-1|few|.
TGCGCCAGCAGCCGCCTGGCGGGACTTTCAACCTACAATGAGCAGTTCTTC
CASSRLAGLSTYNEQFF
>TRBV11-2|TRBJ2-2|.|.
TGTGCCAGCAGCTTAGGACTAGTTAACACCGGGGAGCTGTTTTTT
CASSLGLVNTGELFF
>TRBV6-4|TRBJ2-1|.|.
TGTGCCAGCAGTGTAAGGGGAGCCTACAATGAGCAGTTCTTC
CASSVRGAYNEQFF
>TRBV12-3/TRBV12-4|TRBJ2-2|.|.
TGTGCCAGCACCCCCCAGGCCACCGGGGAGCTGTTTTTT
CASTPQATGELFF
>TRBV2|TRBJ2-2|.|.
TGTGCCAGCACAGTCTCCGGGTACACCGGGGAGCTGTTTTTT
CASTVSGYTGELFF
>TRBV3-1/TRBV3-2|TRBJ2-5|.|TRBD2
TGTGCCAGCCGAGGGGCTAGCGGACGCCAAGAGACCCAGTACTTC
CASRGASGRQETQYF
>TRBV7-9|TRBJ2-7|.|.
TGTGCCAGCAGCTTAGTGGGGTGGGACGAGCAGTACTTC
CASSLVGWDEQYF
>TRBV6-6|TRBJ1-5|.|.
TGTGCCAGCAGTTACGGGGTCCCTAGCAATCAGCCCCAGCATTTT
CASSYGVPSNQPQHF
>TRBV29-1|TRBJ2-3|.|TRBD2
TGCAGCGTTGATGGGCTAGCGGGACGCACAGATACGCAGTATTTT
CSVDGLAGRTDTQYF
>TRBV6-1|TRBJ2-7|.|TRBD2
TGTGCCAGCAGTGGACACGGACTAGCGGGATTGAGCGAGCAGTACTTC
CASSGHGLAGLSEQYF
>TRBV11-3|TRBJ1-3|.|TRBD1
TGTGCCAGCAGCTTCGGCACTGGGACAGCTGGAAACACCATATATTTT
CASSFGTGTAGNTIYF
>TRBV11-2|TRBJ1-2|.|.
TGTGCCAGCAGCTTAGATCGGGAGCGCTATGGCTACACCTTC
CASSLDRERYGYTF
>TRBV19|TRBJ1-1|.|TRBD1
TGTGCCAGTAGACGGACGCCTCAGGGGGACAGAGGGACTGAAGCTTTCTTT
CASRRTPQGDRGTEAFF
>TRBV12-3/TRBV12-4|TRBJ2-2|.|.
TGTGCCAGCAAGGAGGGGGCCGGGGAGCTGTTTTTT
CASKEGAGELFF
>TRBV5-1|TRBJ2-5|.|.
TGCGCCAGCAGCTTTCGGGGGACGGGAGAGACCCAGTACTTC
CASSFRGTGETQYF
>TRBV11-2|TRBJ1-2|once|TRBD1
TGTGCCAGCAGCGTGGGGACAGGACGCTACTATGGCTACACCTTC
CASSVGTGRYYGYTF
>TRBV25-1|TRBJ2-7|.|.
TGTGCCAGCAGTGAATCGATGGCCTACGAGCAGTACTTC
CASSESMAYEQYF
>TRBV19|TRBJ2-5|.|.
TGTGCCAGTAGTCATAGGGGCAGGTGGAGGGGCCAAGAGACCCAGTACTTC
CASSHRGRWRGQETQYF
>TRBV5-1|TRBJ2-3|.|TRBD2
TGCGCCAGCAGCCCCGGGGGGGTGCGCACAGATACGCAGTATTTT
CASSPGGVRTDTQYF
>TRBV25-1|TRBJ2-3|once|TRBD2
TGTGCCACCGGGAAGCGGGGGCTCACAGATACGCAGTATTTT
CATGKRGLTDTQYF
>TRBV19|TRBJ2-7|.|.
TGTGCCAGTAGTGATCCCGGACAGACCTCCTCCTACGAGCAGTACTTC
CASSDPGQTSSYEQYF
>TRBV5-1|TRBJ2-5|.|.
TGCGCCAGCAGCTTGGAAGGGAACCAAGAGACCCAGTACTTC
CASSLEGNQETQYF
>TRBV10-2|TRBJ2-1|.|.
TGCGCCAGCATGGAAAGGGGGGAGCAGTTCTTC
CASMERGEQFF
>TRBV10-1|TRBJ1-1|.|.
TGCGCCAGCAGTGGGAGCCTCTTGAGGGGAGGTTACGCTGAAGCTTTCTTT
CASSGSLLRGGYAEAFF
>TRBV10-1|TRBJ2-6|.|.
TGCGCCAGCAGTGATCCCGCCAGGGGGGATTTAAGTTCTGGGGCCAACGTCCTGACTTTC
CASSDPARGDLSSGANVLTF
>TRBV9|TRBJ1-5|few|.
TGTGCCAGCAGTAAAGACAGTAATCAGCCCCAGCATTTT
CASSKDSNQPQHF